A selection of T cell receptor beta chains follows, all from one sample in a study of shared clonotypes between healthy human individuals. Profiling relied on immunoSEQ multiplex PCR, and the TCRdb table lists in-frame clones only, not all of them. The table lists about 1.5 million clones, approximately 98% of them singletons. Sequenced sample: naive CD4+ T cells sorted from blood. Receptor source: a man aged 30 to 45 in good health. Each CDR3 is given with its conserved first and last residue. Fields, in order: D gene, clone size, V gene, J gene, CDR3 DNA, CDR3 protein. The D gene is left open where the match is weak. For some rows the clone size is stated as once, few or many, or as a class when expanded; others skip it.

D gene: TRBD1; clone size: NA; V gene: TRBV11-2; J gene: TRBJ1-1; CDR3 DNA: TGTGCCAGCAGTTTTGGACAGGGCAACACTGAAGCTTTCTTT; CDR3 protein: CASSFGQGNTEAFF
D gene: TRBD2; clone size: NA; V gene: TRBV2; J gene: TRBJ2-1; CDR3 DNA: TGTGCCAGCAGAAGGGTGGGACTAGCGGGAGGCCTTTCCTTAGGTGAGCAGTTCTTC; CDR3 protein: CASRRVGLAGGLSLGEQFF
D gene: NA; clone size: NA; V gene: TRBV5-1; J gene: TRBJ2-3; CDR3 DNA: TGCGCCAGCAGCTTAGACGGGACTAGCACAGATACGCAGTATTTT; CDR3 protein: CASSLDGTSTDTQYF
D gene: NA; clone size: NA; V gene: TRBV5-1; J gene: TRBJ2-2; CDR3 DNA: TGCGCCAGCAGCGTCGGTTTCGGACGGGCAGTGAACACCGGGGAGCTGTTTTTT; CDR3 protein: CASSVGFGRAVNTGELFF
D gene: TRBD2; clone size: NA; V gene: TRBV2; J gene: TRBJ2-3; CDR3 DNA: TGTGCCAGCAGTGCTCTAGCGGGGACAGATACGCAGTATTTT; CDR3 protein: CASSALAGTDTQYF
D gene: NA; clone size: NA; V gene: TRBV19; J gene: TRBJ1-5; CDR3 DNA: TGTGCCAGTAGTATACTCCAGTCTAATCAGCCCCAGCATTTT; CDR3 protein: CASSILQSNQPQHF
D gene: NA; clone size: NA; V gene: TRBV10-1; J gene: TRBJ2-1; CDR3 DNA: TGCGCCAGCAGTGAGTCGAGCGGGTTGGACTACAATGAGCAGTTCTTC; CDR3 protein: CASSESSGLDYNEQFF
D gene: NA; clone size: NA; V gene: TRBV9; J gene: TRBJ2-5; CDR3 DNA: TGTGCCAGCAGCGTAGAGCTTAACCGAATACAAGAGACCCAGTACTTC; CDR3 protein: CASSVELNRIQETQYF
D gene: NA; clone size: NA; V gene: TRBV6-5; J gene: TRBJ2-7; CDR3 DNA: TGTGCCAGCAGCGCGCTTATATCCTCCAGCTACGAGCAGTACTTC; CDR3 protein: CASSALISSSYEQYF
D gene: TRBD2; clone size: NA; V gene: TRBV7-8; J gene: TRBJ2-7; CDR3 DNA: TGTGCCAGCAGCTCGGCGGGCACTAGCGGGAGGGCCAATATAGACGAGCAGTACTTC; CDR3 protein: CASSSAGTSGRANIDEQYF
D gene: NA; clone size: NA; V gene: TRBV5-8; J gene: TRBJ2-5; CDR3 DNA: TGTGCCAGCAGCTCGGGGGCAGAGGGGCAAGAGACCCAGTACTTC; CDR3 protein: CASSSGAEGQETQYF
D gene: NA; clone size: NA; V gene: TRBV19; J gene: TRBJ2-6; CDR3 DNA: TGTGCCAGTAGTATTGTTGGAGGGCCTGGGGCCAACGTCCTGACTTTC; CDR3 protein: CASSIVGGPGANVLTF
D gene: NA; clone size: once; V gene: TRBV5-1; J gene: TRBJ2-4; CDR3 DNA: TGCGCCAGCAGCTCTCATCAGGGTTCTAGAAACATTCAGTACTTC; CDR3 protein: CASSSHQGSRNIQYF
D gene: TRBD2; clone size: NA; V gene: TRBV7-8; J gene: TRBJ2-7; CDR3 DNA: TGTGCCAGCAGCTTAGAGTTAGCGGGAGGATTCTCTATAACCTACGAGCAGTACTTC; CDR3 protein: CASSLELAGGFSITYEQYF
D gene: TRBD1; clone size: NA; V gene: TRBV18; J gene: TRBJ2-3; CDR3 DNA: TGTGCCAGCTCACCTCAACAGGGGGAAGATACGCAGTATTTT; CDR3 protein: CASSPQQGEDTQYF
D gene: NA; clone size: NA; V gene: TRBV7-9; J gene: TRBJ2-7; CDR3 DNA: TGTGCCAGCAGCTTGTTAGGGGAGAGAACCGACGAGCAGTACTTC; CDR3 protein: CASSLLGERTDEQYF
D gene: TRBD1; clone size: NA; V gene: TRBV19; J gene: TRBJ1-5; CDR3 DNA: TGTGCCAGTAGTACACAGGGGGTCACTAGCAATCAGCCCCAGCATTTT; CDR3 protein: CASSTQGVTSNQPQHF
D gene: NA; clone size: NA; V gene: TRBV18; J gene: TRBJ1-3; CDR3 DNA: TGTGCCAGCTCACCTTCGGGGGACTCTGGAAACACCATATATTTT; CDR3 protein: CASSPSGDSGNTIYF
D gene: TRBD2; clone size: NA; V gene: TRBV5-6; J gene: TRBJ2-7; CDR3 DNA: TGTGCCAGCAGCTTGGTAGCGGGGAGGTTGTACTTC; CDR3 protein: CASSLVAGRLYF
D gene: TRBD1; clone size: NA; V gene: TRBV7-9; J gene: TRBJ2-1; CDR3 DNA: TGTGCCAGCAGCTTATTGGCCCCGGACAGGGGCTTTGACAATGAGCAGTTCTTC; CDR3 protein: CASSLLAPDRGFDNEQFF
D gene: TRBD1; clone size: NA; V gene: TRBV5-8; J gene: TRBJ1-2; CDR3 DNA: TGTGCCAGCAGCTTGCTGGCAGGGGGCAACTATGGCTACACCTTC; CDR3 protein: CASSLLAGGNYGYTF
D gene: NA; clone size: NA; V gene: TRBV27; J gene: TRBJ1-5; CDR3 DNA: TGTGCCAGCATCGCTACCGGGACGTTGGGGAATCAGCCCCAGCATTTT; CDR3 protein: CASIATGTLGNQPQHF
D gene: NA; clone size: NA; V gene: TRBV5-1; J gene: TRBJ2-5; CDR3 DNA: TGCGCCAGCAGCTCGGATACGACAGGTTTTGAGACCCAGTACTTC; CDR3 protein: CASSSDTTGFETQYF
D gene: NA; clone size: NA; V gene: TRBV19; J gene: TRBJ2-3; CDR3 DNA: TGTGCCAGTGGGGTGCGAGGGGCAGATACGCAGTATTTT; CDR3 protein: CASGVRGADTQYF
D gene: NA; clone size: NA; V gene: TRBV4-3; J gene: TRBJ1-1; CDR3 DNA: TGCGCCAGCAGCCAAGGGGGGCGGTTCCTCAAGGGGGCTTTCTTT; CDR3 protein: CASSQGGRFLKGAFF
D gene: TRBD2; clone size: NA; V gene: TRBV10-3; J gene: TRBJ2-7; CDR3 DNA: TGTGCCATCAGCCGGGAGGGACTAGCCGGCTACGAGCAGTACTTC; CDR3 protein: CAISREGLAGYEQYF
D gene: TRBD1; clone size: NA; V gene: TRBV11-2; J gene: TRBJ2-5; CDR3 DNA: TGTGCCAGCAGCGGACAGGGAAATGGGCAAGAGACCCAGTACTTC; CDR3 protein: CASSGQGNGQETQYF
D gene: NA; clone size: NA; V gene: TRBV7-9; J gene: TRBJ2-2; CDR3 DNA: TGTGCCAGCAGACGGACCGAGAACACCGGGGAGCTGTTTTTT; CDR3 protein: CASRRTENTGELFF
D gene: NA; clone size: NA; V gene: TRBV11-3; J gene: TRBJ2-1; CDR3 DNA: TGTGCCAGCAGCTTAGGTGCCGAGAGCGGAGGCTTCTACAATGAGCAGTTCTTC; CDR3 protein: CASSLGAESGGFYNEQFF
D gene: NA; clone size: NA; V gene: TRBV5-4; J gene: TRBJ2-3; CDR3 DNA: TGTGCCAGCAGCTTCAAAGGGGCCGCGAATACGCAGTATTTT; CDR3 protein: CASSFKGAANTQYF
D gene: TRBD2; clone size: NA; V gene: TRBV27; J gene: TRBJ2-2; CDR3 DNA: TGTGCCAGCAGTTTTGGTAGCGGGAGGGCCGGGGGCACCGGGGAGCTGTTTTTT; CDR3 protein: CASSFGSGRAGGTGELFF
D gene: TRBD1; clone size: NA; V gene: TRBV10-3; J gene: TRBJ2-7; CDR3 DNA: TGTGCCACCGGGACAGGCTACGAGCAGTACTTC; CDR3 protein: CATGTGYEQYF
D gene: NA; clone size: NA; V gene: TRBV19; J gene: TRBJ2-3; CDR3 DNA: TGTGCCAGTGTGCAGGATTCGATCGCAGATACGCAGTATTTT; CDR3 protein: CASVQDSIADTQYF
D gene: NA; clone size: NA; V gene: TRBV28; J gene: TRBJ1-2; CDR3 DNA: TGTGCCAGCAGTTTCAGGGGACGGGGCTACACCTTC; CDR3 protein: CASSFRGRGYTF
D gene: NA; clone size: NA; V gene: TRBV21-1; J gene: TRBJ2-1; CDR3 DNA: TGTGCCAGCAGCAAACGGGGGACTAGCGGGAGGGCCTTGGTGAGGAGCTCCTACAATGAGCAGTTCTTC; CDR3 protein: CASSKRGTSGRALVRSSYNEQFF
D gene: NA; clone size: NA; V gene: TRBV7-9; J gene: TRBJ1-3; CDR3 DNA: TGTGCCAGCAGCTTAGATTTGTCAGGGGTTGGAAACACCATATATTTT; CDR3 protein: CASSLDLSGVGNTIYF
D gene: TRBD1; clone size: NA; V gene: TRBV19; J gene: TRBJ2-7; CDR3 DNA: TGTGCCAGTAGCTCCGGGACAGGGGGCGCCCCAACCTACGAGCAGTACTTC; CDR3 protein: CASSSGTGGAPTYEQYF